Below, 7 T cell receptor beta chains from the same sample are listed, as sequenced in a study of CXCR3-negative and CXCR3-positive naive CD8 T cells. In preparing the TRB cDNA libraries, 5' RACE with UMI labels was used. From its re-call of the 5' RACE reads, TCRdb lists each CDR3 protein once, without DNA. The sample's table shows tens of thousands of distinct CDR3 sequences. Sequencing input: memory CD8+ T cells from blood. Receptors were obtained from a human donor in good health. Some clones in this sample may be carry-over from other donors' samples.

The genes are TRBV6-6 and TRBJ2-7. CDR1 is MNHNY, CDR2 SVGAGI, per germline (reference sequence). The CDR3 runs 12 residues. CDR3 sequence: CASSYAGYEQYF.

The V gene is TRBV7-9, the J gene TRBJ2-5; the D call from TCRdb, TRBD1, cannot be confirmed without DNA. The CDR3 totals 16 residues. Per the germline V gene, CDR1 is SEHNR and CDR2 is FQNEAQ (reference sequence). The CDR3 protein is CASSPPGSRGRETQYF.

This chain connects TRBV7-3 to TRBJ2-1; the TRBD1 assignment by TCRdb is unverifiable without DNA. From germline, CDR1 is SGHTA and CDR2 FQGTGA. The CDR3 has 12 amino acids. CDR3 sequence reads: CASSQGTNEQFF.

The rearrangement joins TRBV7-2 to TRBJ2-2. Germline V gene lookup returns CDR1 SGHTA and CDR2 FQGNSA. The CDR3 covers 14 residues. The CDR3 protein is CASSSSILTGELFF.

The gene calls are TRBV5-1 and TRBJ2-1; absent DNA, TCRdb's TRBD2 call cannot be checked. CDR3 length equals 15 residues. CDR1 is SGHRS and CDR2 is YFSETQ in the germline V gene. The CDR3: CASSSATSGGFEQFF.

V and J are TRBV20-1 and TRBJ1-1; checking the TCRdb D call of TRBD1 is not possible without DNA. The CDR3 runs 14 residues. CDR1 DFQATT and CDR2 SNEGSKA come from the germline V gene (reference sequence). The CDR3 is CSAFPTDMNTEAFF.

Judged by frequency, this clonotype is medium-sized. The CDR3: CASSPPGQGGSNQPQHF. The gene calls are TRBV6-2 or TRBV6-3 and TRBJ1-5; the TCRdb call, TRBD1, lacks DNA for checking. The germline CDR1 and CDR2 sequences are MNHEY and SVGEGT. The CDR3 runs to 17 residues.